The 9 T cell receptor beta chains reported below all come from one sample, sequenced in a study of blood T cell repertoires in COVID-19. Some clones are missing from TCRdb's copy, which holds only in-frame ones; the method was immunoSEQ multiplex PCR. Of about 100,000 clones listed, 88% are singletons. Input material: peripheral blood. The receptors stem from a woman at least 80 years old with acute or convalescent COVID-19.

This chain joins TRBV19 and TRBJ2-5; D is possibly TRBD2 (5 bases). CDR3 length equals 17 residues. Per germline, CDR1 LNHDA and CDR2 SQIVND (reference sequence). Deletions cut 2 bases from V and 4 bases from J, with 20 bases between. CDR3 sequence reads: CASSIFGREGLIETQYF. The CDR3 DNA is TGTGCCAGTAGTATATTCGGCCGGGAAGGGCTAATAGAGACCCAGTACTTC.

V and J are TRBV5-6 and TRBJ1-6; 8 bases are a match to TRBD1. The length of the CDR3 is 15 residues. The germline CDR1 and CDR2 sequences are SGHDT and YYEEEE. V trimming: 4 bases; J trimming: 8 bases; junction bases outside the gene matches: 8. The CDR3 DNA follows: TGTGCCAGCAGCCTGGGACAGGCTACTTATTCACCCCTCCACTTT. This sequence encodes CASSLGQATYSPLHF.

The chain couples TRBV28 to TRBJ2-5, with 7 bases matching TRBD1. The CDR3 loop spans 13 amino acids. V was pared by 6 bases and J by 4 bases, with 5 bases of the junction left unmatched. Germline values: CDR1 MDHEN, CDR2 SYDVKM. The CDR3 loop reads CASRLTGRETQYF. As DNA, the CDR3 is TGTGCCAGCAGGCTGACAGGGAGAGAGACCCAGTACTTC.

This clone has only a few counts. The CDR3 loop is CASSRHAGVQETQYF. CDR3 DNA: TGTGCCAGCAGCCGTCACGCAGGGGTCCAAGAGACCCAGTACTTC. The V call is TRBV5-4, the J call TRBJ2-5, with D perhaps TRBD1 (6 bases). Germline CDR1 reads SGHNT; CDR2 reads YYREEE (reference sequence). The CDR3 is 15 amino acids. Trimming pared 4 bases from V and 1 base from J, leaving 14 bases between.

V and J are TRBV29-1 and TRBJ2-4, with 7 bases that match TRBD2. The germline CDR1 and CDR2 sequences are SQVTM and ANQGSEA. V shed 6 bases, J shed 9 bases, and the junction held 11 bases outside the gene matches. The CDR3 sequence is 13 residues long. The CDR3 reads CSVLGLGGGIQYF. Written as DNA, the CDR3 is TGCAGCGTCCTCGGGCTTGGGGGGGGCATTCAGTACTTC.

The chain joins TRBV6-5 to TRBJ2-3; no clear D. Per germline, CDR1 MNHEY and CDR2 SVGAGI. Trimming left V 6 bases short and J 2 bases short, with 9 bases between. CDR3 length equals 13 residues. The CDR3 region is CASRSLVTDTQYF. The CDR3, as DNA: TGTGCCAGCAGGTCTCTAGTCACAGATACGCAGTATTTT.

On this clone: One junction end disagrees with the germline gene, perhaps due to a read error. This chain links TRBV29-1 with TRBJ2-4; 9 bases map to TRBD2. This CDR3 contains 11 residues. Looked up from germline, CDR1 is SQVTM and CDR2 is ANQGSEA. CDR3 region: CSVESAGGGIF. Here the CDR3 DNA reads TGCAGCGTTGAATCAGCGGGGGGTGGTATCTTC.

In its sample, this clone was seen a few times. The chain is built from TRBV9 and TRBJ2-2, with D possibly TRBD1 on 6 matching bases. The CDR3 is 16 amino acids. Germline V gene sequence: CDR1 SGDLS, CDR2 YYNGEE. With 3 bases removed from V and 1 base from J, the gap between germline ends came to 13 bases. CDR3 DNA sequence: TGTGCCAGCAGCGCCAACCCGACAGGGAACACCGGGGAGCTGTTTTTT. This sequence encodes CASSANPTGNTGELFF.

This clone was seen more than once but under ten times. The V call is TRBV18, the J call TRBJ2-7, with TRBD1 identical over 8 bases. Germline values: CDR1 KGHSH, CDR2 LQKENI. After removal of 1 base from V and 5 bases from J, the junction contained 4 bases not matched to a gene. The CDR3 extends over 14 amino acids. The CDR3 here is CASSPLPGGNEQYF. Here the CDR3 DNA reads TGTGCCAGCTCACCACTGCCAGGGGGCAACGAGCAGTACTTC.